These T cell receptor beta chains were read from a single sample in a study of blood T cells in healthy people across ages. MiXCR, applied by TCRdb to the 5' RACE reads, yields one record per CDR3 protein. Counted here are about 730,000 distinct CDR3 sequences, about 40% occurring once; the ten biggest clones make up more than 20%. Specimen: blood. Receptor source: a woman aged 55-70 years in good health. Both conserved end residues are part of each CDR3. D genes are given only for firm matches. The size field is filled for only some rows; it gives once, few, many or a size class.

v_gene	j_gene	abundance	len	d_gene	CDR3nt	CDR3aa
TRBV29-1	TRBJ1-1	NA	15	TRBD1	TGCAGCGTTGTTGTCACCGGGACAGAGAACGCTGAAGCTTTCTTT	CSVVVTGTENAEAFF
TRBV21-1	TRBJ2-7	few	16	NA	TGTGCCAGCAGCAAAGCTCACAGGACCCCTGAGTTCGAGCAGTACTTC	CASSKAHRTPEFEQYF
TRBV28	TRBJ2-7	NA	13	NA	TGTGCCAGCAGTTTAAGGCGAAGCAACGAGCAGTACTTC	CASSLRRSNEQYF
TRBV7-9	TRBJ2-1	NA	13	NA	TGTGCCAGCAGCTTAGTGCGGTACAATGAGCAGTTCTTC	CASSLVRYNEQFF
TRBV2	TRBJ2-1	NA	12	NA	TGTGCCAGCACACATTTCCAAGAGACCCAGTTCTTC	CASTHFQETQFF
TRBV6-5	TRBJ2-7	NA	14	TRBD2	TGTGCCAGCAGTCTAAGCGGGAGCATCCACGAGCAGTACTTC	CASSLSGSIHEQYF
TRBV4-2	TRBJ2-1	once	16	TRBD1	TGTGCCAGCAGCCAAGGGCAGGGGGCGCAGTATGGTGAGCAGTTCTTC	CASSQGQGAQYGEQFF
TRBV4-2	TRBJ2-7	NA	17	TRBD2	TGTGCCAGCAGCCAAGACCCGCTAGCGGCCACATACTACGAGCAGTACTTC	CASSQDPLAATYYEQYF
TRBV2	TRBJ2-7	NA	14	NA	TGTGCCAGCAGTGTGCAGGGATCAGGCTACGAGCAGTACTTC	CASSVQGSGYEQYF
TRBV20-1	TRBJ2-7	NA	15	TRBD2	TGCAGTGCTCCTATGACTAGCGGTATCTCCTACGAGCAGTACTTC	CSAPMTSGISYEQYF
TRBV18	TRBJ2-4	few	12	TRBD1	TGTGCCAGCTCACCGGACAGGGACATTCAGTACTTC	CASSPDRDIQYF
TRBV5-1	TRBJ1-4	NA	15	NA	TGCGCCAGCAGCCCGTCCGGGGGTCGTGACGAAAAACTGTTTTTT	CASSPSGGRDEKLFF
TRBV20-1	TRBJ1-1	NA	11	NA	TGCAGTGCTAGAGATAACGCTGAAGCTTTCTTT	CSARDNAEAFF
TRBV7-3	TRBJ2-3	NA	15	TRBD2	TGTGCCAGCAGCTTTACTAGCGGGGGACCGGGTACGCAGTATTTT	CASSFTSGGPGTQYF
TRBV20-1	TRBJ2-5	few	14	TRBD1	TGCAGTGCTTCTCCGGGACAGGGGACAGAGACCCAGTACTTC	CSASPGQGTETQYF
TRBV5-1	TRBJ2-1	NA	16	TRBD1	TGCGCCAGCAGCTTTGACCCGGGACAGAGATACAATGAGCAGTTCTTC	CASSFDPGQRYNEQFF
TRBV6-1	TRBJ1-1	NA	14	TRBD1	TGTGCCAGCAGTGAAGCAGGACAGGGAGACGAAGCTTTCTTT	CASSEAGQGDEAFF
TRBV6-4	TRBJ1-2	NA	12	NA	TGTGCCTCTCGACAGCCCGGGGGAGGCTACACCTTC	CASRQPGGGYTF
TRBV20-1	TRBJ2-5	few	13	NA	TGCAGTGCTAGAGTGGGGTTTGGGGAGACCCAGTACTTC	CSARVGFGETQYF
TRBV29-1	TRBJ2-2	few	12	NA	TGCAGCGTTGAGGCAGACACCGGGGAGCTGTTTTTT	CSVEADTGELFF
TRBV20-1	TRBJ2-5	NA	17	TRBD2	TGCAGTGCTAGAAGACTAGCGGGAGGGGGGAAGGGAGAGACCCAGTACTTC	CSARRLAGGGKGETQYF
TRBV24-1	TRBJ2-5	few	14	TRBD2	TGTGCCACCAGTGATATACTAGCGGCCAATGAGCAGTACTTC	CATSDILAANEQYF
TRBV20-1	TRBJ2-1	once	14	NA	TGCAGTGCTGAGGACTGGAGCTCCTACAATGAGCAGTTCTTC	CSAEDWSSYNEQFF
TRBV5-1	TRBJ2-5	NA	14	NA	TGCGCCAGCAGCTTGGTCGGCAATCAAGAGACCCAGTACTTC	CASSLVGNQETQYF
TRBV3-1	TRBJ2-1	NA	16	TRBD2	TGTGCCAGCAGCCAGGACGTAGCGGGCGCCTGGAATGAGCAGTTCTTC	CASSQDVAGAWNEQFF
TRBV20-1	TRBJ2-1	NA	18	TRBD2	TGCAGTGCTACGGGTTTAACTAGCGGAAACTCACTACAAGAGACCCAGTTCTTC	CSATGLTSGNSLQETQFF
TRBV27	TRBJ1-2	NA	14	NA	TGTGCCAGCAGTTTAAAGGGAATTCTAGATGGCTACACCTTC	CASSLKGILDGYTF
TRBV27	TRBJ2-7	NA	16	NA	TGTGCCAGCAGTCTATCCGGGACGGTGAGCTCCTACGAGCAGTACTTC	CASSLSGTVSSYEQYF
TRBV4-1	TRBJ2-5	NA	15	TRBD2	TGCGCCAGCACCTTAGCGGGGGAGAGAAGAGAGACCCAGTACTTC	CASTLAGERRETQYF
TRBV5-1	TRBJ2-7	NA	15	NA	TGCGCCAGCAGCCGGGGAGGGGGCACTTCCTACGAGCAGTACTTC	CASSRGGGTSYEQYF
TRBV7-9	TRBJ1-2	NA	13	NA	TGTGCCAGCGGACCAACAGGTGACTATGGCTACACCTTC	CASGPTGDYGYTF
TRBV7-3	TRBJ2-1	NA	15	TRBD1	TGTGCCAGCTCCTGGTACAGGGGATTTGGGAATGAGCAGTTCTTC	CASSWYRGFGNEQFF
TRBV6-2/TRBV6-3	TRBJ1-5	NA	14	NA	TGTGCCAGCAGCAAGGTAGGGGAGGGGTCACCCCAGCATTTT	CASSKVGEGSPQHF
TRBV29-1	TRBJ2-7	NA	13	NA	TGCAGCGTAGAACAGGGATCCTCCTACGAGCAGTACTTC	CSVEQGSSYEQYF
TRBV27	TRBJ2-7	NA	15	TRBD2	TGTGCCAGCAGTATTAAGTTTCTAGCGGGAGTCGAGCAGTACTTC	CASSIKFLAGVEQYF
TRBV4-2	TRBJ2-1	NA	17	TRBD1	TGTGCCAGCAGCCAAGGCTGGGACAGTTTTTTGGCAAATGAGCAGTTCTTC	CASSQGWDSFLANEQFF
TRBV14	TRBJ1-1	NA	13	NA	TGTGCCAGCAGCCAAGTCGTGTACACTGAAGCTTTCTTT	CASSQVVYTEAFF
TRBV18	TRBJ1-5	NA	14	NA	TGTGCCAGCTCCCCCAGACAGGCAGATCAGCCCCAGCATTTT	CASSPRQADQPQHF
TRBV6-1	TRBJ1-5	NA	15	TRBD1	TGTGCCAGCACCGCAGGGGGCCCTAGCAATCAGCCCCAGCATTTT	CASTAGGPSNQPQHF
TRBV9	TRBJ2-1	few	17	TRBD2	TGTGCCAGCAGCGTAGCTACGGGCGGGAGCTCCTACAATGAGCAGTTCTTC	CASSVATGGSSYNEQFF
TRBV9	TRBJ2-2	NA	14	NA	TGTGCCAGCAGCGTAGAGCGGCTAAGCGGGGAGCTGTTTTTT	CASSVERLSGELFF
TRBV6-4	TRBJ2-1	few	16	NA	TGTGCCAGCAGTGACTATGCGGGACAGCGTTACAATGAGCAGTTCTTC	CASSDYAGQRYNEQFF
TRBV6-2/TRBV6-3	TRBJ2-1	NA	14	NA	TGTGCCAGCAGTTCCGCCAATACCTTCAATGAGCAGTTCTTC	CASSSANTFNEQFF
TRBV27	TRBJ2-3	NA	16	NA	TGTGCCAGCAGTTCCTCAGCGAGGGATAGCACAGATACGCAGTATTTT	CASSSSARDSTDTQYF